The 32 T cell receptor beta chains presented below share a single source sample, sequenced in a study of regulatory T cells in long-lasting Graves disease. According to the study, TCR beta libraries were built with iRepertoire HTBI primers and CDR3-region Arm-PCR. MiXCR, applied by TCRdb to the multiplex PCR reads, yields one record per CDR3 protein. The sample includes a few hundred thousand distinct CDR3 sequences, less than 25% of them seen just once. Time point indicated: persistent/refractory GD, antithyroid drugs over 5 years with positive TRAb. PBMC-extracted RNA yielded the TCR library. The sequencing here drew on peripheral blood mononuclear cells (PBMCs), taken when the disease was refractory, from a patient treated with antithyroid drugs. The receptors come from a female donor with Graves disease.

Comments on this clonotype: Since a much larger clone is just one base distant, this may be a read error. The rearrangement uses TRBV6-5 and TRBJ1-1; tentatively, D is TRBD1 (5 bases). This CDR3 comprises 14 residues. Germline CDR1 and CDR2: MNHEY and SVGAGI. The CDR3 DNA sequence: TGTGCCGGCAGCTTGATGGGGGGAAACACTGAAGCTTTCTTT. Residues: CAGSLMGGNTEAFF.

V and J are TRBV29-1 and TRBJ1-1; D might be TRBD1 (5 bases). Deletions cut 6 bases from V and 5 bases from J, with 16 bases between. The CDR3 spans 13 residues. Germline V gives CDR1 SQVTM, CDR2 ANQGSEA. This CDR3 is CSVRRASGTEAFF. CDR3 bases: TGCAGCGTCCGCAGGGCGTCGGGGACTGAAGCTTTCTTT.

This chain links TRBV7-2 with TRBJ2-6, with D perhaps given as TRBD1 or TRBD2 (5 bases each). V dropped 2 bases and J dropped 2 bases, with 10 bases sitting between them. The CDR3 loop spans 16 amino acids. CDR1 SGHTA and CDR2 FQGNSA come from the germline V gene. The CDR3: CASSLFRGAGANVLTF. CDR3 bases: TGTGCCAGCAGCTTATTCCGGGGCGCTGGGGCCAACGTCCTGACTTTC.

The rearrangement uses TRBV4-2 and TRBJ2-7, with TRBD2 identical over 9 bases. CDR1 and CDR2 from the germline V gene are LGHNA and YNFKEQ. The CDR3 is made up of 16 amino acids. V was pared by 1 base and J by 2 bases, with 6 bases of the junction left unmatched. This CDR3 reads CASSQAPTSGTYEQYF. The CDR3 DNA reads TGTGCCAGCAGCCAAGCCCCGACTAGCGGCACCTACGAGCAGTACTTC.

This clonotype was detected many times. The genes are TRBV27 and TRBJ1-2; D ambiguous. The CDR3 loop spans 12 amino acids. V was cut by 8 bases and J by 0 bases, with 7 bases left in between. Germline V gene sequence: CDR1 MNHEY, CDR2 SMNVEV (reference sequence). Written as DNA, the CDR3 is TGTGCCAGCCGGATACCTAACTATGGCTACACCTTC. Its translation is CASRIPNYGYTF.

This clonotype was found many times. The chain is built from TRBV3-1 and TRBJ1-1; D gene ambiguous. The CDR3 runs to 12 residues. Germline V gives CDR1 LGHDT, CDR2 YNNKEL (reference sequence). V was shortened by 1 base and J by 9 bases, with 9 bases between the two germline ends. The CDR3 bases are TGTGCCAGCAGCCAAGTTGAAGAAAAAGCTTTCTTT. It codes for CASSQVEEKAFF. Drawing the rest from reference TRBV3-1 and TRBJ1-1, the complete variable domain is DTAVSQTPKYLVTQMGNDKSIKCEQNLGHDTMYWYKQDSKKFLKIMFSYNNKELIINETVPNRFSPKSPDKAHLNLHINSLELGDSAVYFCASSQVEEKAFFGQGTRLTVV.

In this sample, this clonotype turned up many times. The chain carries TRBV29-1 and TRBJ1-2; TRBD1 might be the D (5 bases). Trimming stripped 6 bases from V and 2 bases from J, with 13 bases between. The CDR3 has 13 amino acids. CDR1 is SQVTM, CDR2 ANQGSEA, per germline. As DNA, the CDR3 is TGCAGCGTCGCCAGGGCTGAGAACTATGGCTACACCTTC. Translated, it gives CSVARAENYGYTF.

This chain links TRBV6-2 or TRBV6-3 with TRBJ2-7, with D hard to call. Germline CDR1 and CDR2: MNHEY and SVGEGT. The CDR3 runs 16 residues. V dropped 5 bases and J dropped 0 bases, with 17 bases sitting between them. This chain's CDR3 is CASSHFGQTNSYEQYF. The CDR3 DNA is TGTGCCAGCAGTCACTTCGGTCAAACAAACTCCTACGAGCAGTACTTC.

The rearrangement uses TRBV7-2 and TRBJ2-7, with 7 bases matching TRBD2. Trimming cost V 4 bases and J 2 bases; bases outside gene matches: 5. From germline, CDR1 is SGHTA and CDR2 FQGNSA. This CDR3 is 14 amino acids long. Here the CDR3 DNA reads TGTGCCAGCAGCTGGGGGGAGGGCCCCTACGAGCAGTACTTC. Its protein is CASSWGEGPYEQYF.

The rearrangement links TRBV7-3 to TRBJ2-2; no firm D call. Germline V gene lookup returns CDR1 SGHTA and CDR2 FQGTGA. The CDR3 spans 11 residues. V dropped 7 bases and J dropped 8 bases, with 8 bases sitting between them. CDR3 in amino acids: CASTPGGELFF. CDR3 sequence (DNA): TGTGCCAGCACCCCAGGAGGGGAGCTGTTTTTT.

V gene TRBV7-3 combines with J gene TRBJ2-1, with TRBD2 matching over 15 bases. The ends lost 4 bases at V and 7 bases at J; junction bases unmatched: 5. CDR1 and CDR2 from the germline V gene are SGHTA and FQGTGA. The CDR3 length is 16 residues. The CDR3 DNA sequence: TGTGCCAGCAGCTCCGGACTAGCGGGAGGGCAGAATGAGCAGTTCTTC. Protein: CASSSGLAGGQNEQFF.

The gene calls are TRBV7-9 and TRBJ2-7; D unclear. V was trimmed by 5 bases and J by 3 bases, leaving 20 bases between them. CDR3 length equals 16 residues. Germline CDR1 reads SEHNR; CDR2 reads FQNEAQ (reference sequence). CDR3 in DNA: TGTGCCAGCAGCCAATATAGCTACAACTGGAACTACGAGCAGTACTTC. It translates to CASSQYSYNWNYEQYF.

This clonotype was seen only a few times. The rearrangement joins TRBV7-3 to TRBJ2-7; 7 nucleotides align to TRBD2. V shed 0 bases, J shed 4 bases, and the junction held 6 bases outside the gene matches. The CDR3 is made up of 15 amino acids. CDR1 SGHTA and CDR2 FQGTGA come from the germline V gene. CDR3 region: CASSLTDSGAYEQYF. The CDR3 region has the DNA TGTGCCAGCAGCTTAACCGACAGCGGGGCGTACGAGCAGTACTTC.

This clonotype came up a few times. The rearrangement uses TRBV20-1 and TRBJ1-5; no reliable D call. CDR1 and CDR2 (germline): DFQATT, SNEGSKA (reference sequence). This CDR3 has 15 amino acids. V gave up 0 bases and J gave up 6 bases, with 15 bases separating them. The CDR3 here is CSARDRLQLAQPQHF. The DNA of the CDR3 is TGCAGTGCTAGAGATAGATTGCAGCTAGCTCAGCCCCAGCATTTT.

The CDR3 sequence is CASSDTLTGNTIYF. CDR3 nucleotides: TGTGCCAGCAGCGATACCTTAACTGGAAACACCATATATTTT. The V gene is TRBV7-2, the J gene TRBJ1-3; D remains ambiguous. CDR1 is SGHTA and CDR2 is FQGNSA in the germline V gene. Trimming left V 5 bases short and J 2 bases short, with 10 bases between. The CDR3 covers 14 residues.

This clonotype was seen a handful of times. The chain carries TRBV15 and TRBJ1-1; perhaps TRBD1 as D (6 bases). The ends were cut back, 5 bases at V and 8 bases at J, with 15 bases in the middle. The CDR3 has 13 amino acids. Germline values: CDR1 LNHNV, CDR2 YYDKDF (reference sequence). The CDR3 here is CATSSKGGAEAFF. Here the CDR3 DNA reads TGTGCCACCAGCTCCAAGGGGGGGGCGGAAGCTTTCTTT. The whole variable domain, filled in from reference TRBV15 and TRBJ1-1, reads DAMVIQNPRYQVTQFGKPVTLSCSQTLNHNVMYWYQQKSSQAPKLLFHYYDKDFNNEADTPDNFQSRRPNTSFCFLDIRSPGLGDTAMYLCATSSKGGAEAFFGQGTRLTVV.

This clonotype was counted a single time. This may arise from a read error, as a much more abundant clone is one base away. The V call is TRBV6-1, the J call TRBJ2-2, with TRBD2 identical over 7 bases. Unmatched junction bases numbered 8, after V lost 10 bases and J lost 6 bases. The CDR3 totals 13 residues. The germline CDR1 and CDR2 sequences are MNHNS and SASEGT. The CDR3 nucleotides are TGTGCCACCGCAGGGAGGGATGCCGGGGAGCTGTTTTTT. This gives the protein CATAGRDAGELFF.

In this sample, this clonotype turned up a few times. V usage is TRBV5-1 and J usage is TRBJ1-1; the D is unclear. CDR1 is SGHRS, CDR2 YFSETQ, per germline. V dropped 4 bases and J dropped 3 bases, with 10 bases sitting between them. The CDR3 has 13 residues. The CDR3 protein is CASSRGIDTEAFF. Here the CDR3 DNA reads TGCGCCAGCAGCCGGGGTATTGACACTGAAGCTTTCTTT.

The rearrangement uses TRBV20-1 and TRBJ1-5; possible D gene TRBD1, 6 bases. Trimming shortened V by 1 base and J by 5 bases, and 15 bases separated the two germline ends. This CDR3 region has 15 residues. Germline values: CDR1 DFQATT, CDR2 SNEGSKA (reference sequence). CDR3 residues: CSARVSQGIDQPQHF. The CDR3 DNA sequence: TGCAGTGCTAGAGTTAGCCAGGGGATAGATCAGCCCCAGCATTTT.

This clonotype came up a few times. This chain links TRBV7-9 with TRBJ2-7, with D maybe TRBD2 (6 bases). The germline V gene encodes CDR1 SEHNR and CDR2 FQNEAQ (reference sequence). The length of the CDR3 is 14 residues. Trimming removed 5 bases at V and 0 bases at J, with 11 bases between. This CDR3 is CASSHRGNSYEQYF. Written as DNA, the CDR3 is TGTGCCAGCAGCCATCGGGGGAACTCCTACGAGCAGTACTTC.

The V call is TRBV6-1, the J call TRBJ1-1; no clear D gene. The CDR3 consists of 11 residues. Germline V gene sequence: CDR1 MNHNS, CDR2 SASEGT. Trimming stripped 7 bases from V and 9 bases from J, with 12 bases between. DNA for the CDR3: TGTGCCAGCACCCAAGGGCTGAAAGCTTTCTTT. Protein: CASTQGLKAFF.

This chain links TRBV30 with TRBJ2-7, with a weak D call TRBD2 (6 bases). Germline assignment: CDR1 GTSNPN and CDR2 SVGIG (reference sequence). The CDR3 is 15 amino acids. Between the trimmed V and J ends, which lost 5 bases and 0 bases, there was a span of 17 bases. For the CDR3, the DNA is TGTGCCTGGGGTACGGGACTCCTGAGCTCCTACGAGCAGTACTTC. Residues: CAWGTGLLSSYEQYF.

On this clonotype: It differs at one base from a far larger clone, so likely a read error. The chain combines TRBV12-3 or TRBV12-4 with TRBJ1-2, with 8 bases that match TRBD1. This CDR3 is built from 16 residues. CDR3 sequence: CAGSPMPGQGSYGYTF. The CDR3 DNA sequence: TGTGCCGGCAGCCCTATGCCAGGACAGGGTTCCTATGGCTACACCTTC.

The CDR3 loop reads CASIPFSYNEQFF. The CDR3 DNA is TGTGCCAGCATCCCCTTCTCCTACAATGAGCAGTTCTTC. The rearrangement joins TRBV7-2 to TRBJ2-1; D not certain. The V end lost 7 bases, the J end lost 0 bases, and 7 bases lay between the germline ends. CDR1 is SGHTA, CDR2 FQGNSA, per germline. This CDR3 contains 13 residues. Using reference TRBV7-2 and TRBJ2-1 for the parts outside the CDR3, the full variable domain is GAGVSQSPSNKVTEKGKDVELRCDPISGHTALYWYRQSLGQGLEFLIYFQGNSAPDKSGLPSDRFSAERTGGSVSTLTIQRTQQEDSAVYLCASIPFSYNEQFFGPGTRLTVL.

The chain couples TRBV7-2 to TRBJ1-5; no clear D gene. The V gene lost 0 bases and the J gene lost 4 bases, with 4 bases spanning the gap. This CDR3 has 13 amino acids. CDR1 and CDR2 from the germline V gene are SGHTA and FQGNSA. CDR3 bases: TGTGCCAGCAGCTTAGCTATAAATCAGCCCCAGCATTTT. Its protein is CASSLAINQPQHF.

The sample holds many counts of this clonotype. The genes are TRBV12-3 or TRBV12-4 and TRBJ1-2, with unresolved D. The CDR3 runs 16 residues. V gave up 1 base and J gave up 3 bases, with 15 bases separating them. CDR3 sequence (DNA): TGTGCCAGCAGTTTAGGGGCAAACGGGAGATACTATGGCTACACCTTC. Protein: CASSLGANGRYYGYTF.

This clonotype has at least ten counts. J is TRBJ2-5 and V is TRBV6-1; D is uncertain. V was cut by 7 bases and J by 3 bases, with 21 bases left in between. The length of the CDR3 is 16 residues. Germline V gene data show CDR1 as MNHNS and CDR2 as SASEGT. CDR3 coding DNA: TGTGCCAGCAACATCAACCCTCTCGCGTACAAAGAGACCCAGTACTTC. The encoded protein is CASNINPLAYKETQYF.

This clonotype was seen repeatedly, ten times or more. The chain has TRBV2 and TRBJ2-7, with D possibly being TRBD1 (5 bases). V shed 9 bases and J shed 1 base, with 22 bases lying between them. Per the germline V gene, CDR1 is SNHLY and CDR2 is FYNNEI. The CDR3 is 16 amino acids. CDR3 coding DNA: TGTGCCAGTAATGAGCAGGGCGTACGCATATCCTACGAGCAGTACTTC. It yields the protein CASNEQGVRISYEQYF. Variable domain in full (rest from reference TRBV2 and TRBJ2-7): EPEVTQTPSHQVTQMGQEVILRCVPISNHLYFYWYRQILGQKVEFLVSFYNNEISEKSEIFDDQFSVERPDGSNFTLKIRSTKLEDSAMYFCASNEQGVRISYEQYFGPGTRLTVT.

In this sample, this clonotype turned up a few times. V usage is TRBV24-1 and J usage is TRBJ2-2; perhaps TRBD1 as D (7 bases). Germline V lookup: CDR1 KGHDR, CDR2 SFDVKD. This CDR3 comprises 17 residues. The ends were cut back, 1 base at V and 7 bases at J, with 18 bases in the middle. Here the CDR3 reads CATSDLSRGTASGELFF. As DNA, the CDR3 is TGTGCCACCAGTGATTTAAGTCGGGGGACAGCAAGCGGGGAGCTGTTTTTT.

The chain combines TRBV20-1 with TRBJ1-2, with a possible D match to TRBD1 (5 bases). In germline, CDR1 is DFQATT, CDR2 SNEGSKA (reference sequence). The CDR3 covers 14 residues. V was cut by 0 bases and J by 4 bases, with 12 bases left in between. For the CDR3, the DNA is TGCAGTGCTAGAGATAGGAGACAGCTCTATGGCTACACCTTC. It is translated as CSARDRRQLYGYTF.

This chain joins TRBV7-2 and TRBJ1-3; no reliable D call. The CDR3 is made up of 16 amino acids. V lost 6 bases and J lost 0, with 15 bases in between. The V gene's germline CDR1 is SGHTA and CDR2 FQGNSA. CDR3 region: CASSRAKGNSGNTIYF. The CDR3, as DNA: TGTGCCAGCAGTAGAGCCAAGGGCAACTCTGGAAACACCATATATTTT. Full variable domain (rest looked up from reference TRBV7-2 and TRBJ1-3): GAGVSQSPSNKVTEKGKDVELRCDPISGHTALYWYRQSLGQGLEFLIYFQGNSAPDKSGLPSDRFSAERTGGSVSTLTIQRTQQEDSAVYLCASSRAKGNSGNTIYFGEGSWLTVV.

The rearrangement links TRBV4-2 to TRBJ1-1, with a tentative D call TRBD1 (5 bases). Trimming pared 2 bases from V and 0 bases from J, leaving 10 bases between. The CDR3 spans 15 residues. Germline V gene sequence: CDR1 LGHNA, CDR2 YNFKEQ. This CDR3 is CASSQMWGMNTEAFF. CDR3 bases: TGTGCCAGCAGCCAAATGTGGGGGATGAACACTGAAGCTTTCTTT.